These 11 T cell receptor beta chains were sequenced from one sample in a study of shared clonotypes between healthy human individuals. The repertoire was sequenced with immunoSEQ multiplex PCR; TCRdb's copy has only in-frame clones and lacks some. The data contain around 2,000,000 clones, more than 85% of them singletons. CD8 cells classed as naive were CD45RO-negative and positively selected for CCR7, excluding terminally differentiated effector memory CD45RA+ cells. Sequencing input: naive CD8+ T cells from PBMCs. The origin of the receptors is a man aged 18 to 29 in good health. Some clones in this sample may be carry-over from other donors' samples.

The chain's CDR3 is CASRSLGPREQYF. For the CDR3, the DNA is TGTGCCAGCCGCTCCCTTGGGCCGCGGGAGCAGTACTTC. The chain has TRBV27 and TRBJ2-7; no clear D gene. CDR1 is MNHEY and CDR2 is SMNVEV in the germline V gene (reference sequence). V lost 8 bases and J lost 7, with 18 bases in between. The CDR3 consists of 13 residues.

V is TRBV19 and J is TRBJ1-5; possible D gene TRBD1, 6 bases. Trimming pared 3 bases from V and 4 bases from J, leaving 10 bases between. Per the germline V gene, CDR1 is LNHDA and CDR2 is SQIVND (reference sequence). This CDR3 has 14 residues. The CDR3 reads CASSIRQENQPQHF. The CDR3 nucleotides are TGTGCCAGTAGTATTCGACAGGAGAATCAGCCCCAGCATTTT. Full variable domain (remainder filled in from reference TRBV19 and TRBJ1-5): DGGITQSPKYLFRKEGQNVTLSCEQNLNHDAMYWYRQDPGQGLRLIYYSQIVNDFQKGDIAEGYSVSREKKESFPLTVTSAQKNPTAFYLCASSIRQENQPQHFGDGTRLSIL.

This chain joins TRBV28 and TRBJ2-3, with D possibly TRBD2 on 6 matching bases. Germline CDR1 reads MDHEN; CDR2 reads SYDVKM. The CDR3 has 14 amino acids. Trimming pared 2 bases from V and 5 bases from J, leaving 11 bases between. CDR3 DNA: TGTGCCAGCAGTTTAGCGGGATTCCTAGATACGCAGTATTTT. This gives the protein CASSLAGFLDTQYF.

This chain connects TRBV6-5 to TRBJ1-1; D unclear. The CDR3 length is 14 residues. Germline V CDR1 and CDR2: MNHEY, SVGAGI. V gave up 4 bases and J gave up 2 bases, with 11 bases separating them. CDR3 coding DNA: TGTGCCAGCAGTTTAGTAGGGCCCAACACTGAAGCTTTCTTT. Encoded protein: CASSLVGPNTEAFF.

This chain joins TRBV4-3 and TRBJ1-1; 7 bases line up with TRBD1. The V gene's germline CDR1 is LGHNA and CDR2 YSLEER. V shed 5 bases, J shed 4 bases, and the junction held 10 bases outside the gene matches. The CDR3 runs to 15 residues. In nucleotides, the CDR3 is TGCGCCAGCAGCTCAAAGACAGGGTGGAGCACTGAAGCTTTCTTT. As protein: CASSSKTGWSTEAFF.

J is TRBJ2-7 and V is TRBV27, with a possible D match to TRBD2 (6 bases). The CDR3 extends over 15 amino acids. CDR1 and CDR2 from the germline V gene are MNHEY and SMNVEV (reference sequence). V lost 0 bases to trimming and J lost 3 bases, with 12 bases between them. The CDR3 sequence is CASSLSGGGYYEQYF. The DNA of the CDR3 is TGTGCCAGCAGTTTATCGGGGGGAGGCTACTACGAGCAGTACTTC.

This chain joins TRBV7-2 and TRBJ2-3, with D perhaps matching TRBD2 (6 bases). The CDR3 is 18 residues long. Germline V lookup: CDR1 SGHTA, CDR2 FQGNSA. Trimming stripped 2 bases from V and 1 base from J, with 19 bases between. The CDR3 reads CASSLKVRWRDGTDTQYF. CDR3 nucleotide sequence: TGTGCCAGCAGCTTAAAAGTCCGCTGGAGGGATGGCACAGATACGCAGTATTTT.

The CDR3 DNA sequence: TGTGCCAGCAGCTTACAGGGGGCAAACACCATATATTTT. Translating gives CASSLQGANTIYF. The rearrangement joins TRBV7-6 to TRBJ1-3; 8 nucleotides line up with TRBD1. CDR3 length: 13 amino acids. Per the germline V gene, CDR1 is SGHVS and CDR2 is FNYEAQ. Trimming removed 2 bases from V and 6 bases from J; junction bases left unmatched: 0.

This clone showed up just a few times. At the DNA level, this CDR3 is encoded by other sequences in the same sample as well. V is TRBV29-1 and J is TRBJ1-1; D is perhaps TRBD1 (5 bases). The CDR3 contains 11 residues. Looked up from germline, CDR1 is SQVTM and CDR2 is ANQGSEA. With 3 bases removed from V and 5 bases from J, the gap between germline ends came to 7 bases. Written as DNA, the CDR3 is TGCAGCGTTGAGGAGGGGACTGAAGCTTTCTTT. This codes for CSVEEGTEAFF.

V gene TRBV4-1 combines with J gene TRBJ2-1; maybe TRBD1 (6 bases). This CDR3 is built from 13 residues. Trimming cost V 3 bases and J 8 bases, with 11 bases left between them. CDR1 and CDR2 from the germline V gene are MGHRA and YSYEKL. The CDR3 nucleotides are TGCGCCAGCAGCCACAGACAGGCCGATGAGCAGTTCTTC. Encoded protein: CASSHRQADEQFF.

This clone occurred once. The chain recombines TRBV5-6 with TRBJ2-1; D gene ambiguous. Germline CDR1 reads SGHDT; CDR2 reads YYEEEE. V was cut by 0 bases and J by 2 bases, with 3 bases left in between. The CDR3 has 13 residues. Here the CDR3 reads CASSLEAYNEQFF. For the CDR3, the DNA is TGTGCCAGCAGCTTGGAAGCCTACAATGAGCAGTTCTTC. The full variable domain, in which reference TRBV5-6 and TRBJ2-1 provide the parts outside the CDR3, is DAGVTQSPTHLIKTRGQQVTLRCSPKSGHDTVSWYQQALGQGPQFIFQYYEEEERQRGNFPDRFSGHQFPNYSSELNVNALLLGDSALYLCASSLEAYNEQFFGPGTRLTVL.